A selection of T cell receptor beta chains follows, all from one sample in a study of response to subunit inactivated influenza vaccine. TCRdb used MiXCR to reprocess the RT-PCR reads, holding one entry per CDR3 protein. The sample contains hundreds of thousands of distinct CDR3 sequences, about 11% of which appear only once. These data were likewise used in another study, on T cells expressing NK-cell markers.

The specimen comprised PBMCs from blood, sampled on the day of vaccination. The receptor source for this set is a man aged 50-60 years who received an inactivated influenza vaccine. Both conserved end residues are part of each CDR3. Each record gives: V gene, J gene, clone size, D gene, CDR3 DNA, CDR3 protein. D genes are given only for firm matches. Clone size is not always given. Where it is, it says once, few, many or a class for expanded clones.

V: TRBV3-1; J: TRBJ1-4; size: NA; D: NA; DNA: TGTGCCAGCAGCCAAACGGGGGATGAAAAACTGTTTTTT; CDR3: CASSQTGDEKLFF
V: TRBV12-3/TRBV12-4; J: TRBJ1-1; size: NA; D: NA; DNA: TGTGCCAGCAGCAGGTCCGAGAACACTGAAGCTTTCTTT; CDR3: CASSRSENTEAFF
V: TRBV11-2; J: TRBJ2-1; size: few; D: NA; DNA: TGTGCCAGCAGCTTAGAATATCGGGGAGCCTACAATGAGCAGTTCTTC; CDR3: CASSLEYRGAYNEQFF
V: TRBV7-8; J: TRBJ2-1; size: NA; D: TRBD1; DNA: TGTGCCAGCAGCTTGTGGGACAGGGGTGGCAATGAGCAGTTCTTC; CDR3: CASSLWDRGGNEQFF
V: TRBV3-1; J: TRBJ2-2; size: many; D: NA; DNA: TGTGCCAGCAGCCAAGATACTACACCGGGGGAGCTGTTTTTT; CDR3: CASSQDTTPGELFF
V: TRBV6-1; J: TRBJ2-2; size: NA; D: TRBD1; DNA: TGTGCCAGCAGCAGACAGGGCCCGGACACCGGGGAGCTGTTTTTT; CDR3: CASSRQGPDTGELFF
V: TRBV7-2; J: TRBJ2-1; size: few; D: NA; DNA: TGTGCCAGCAGCTTTACCTCGGGCCTAGCGACGGAGAAGCAGTTCTTC; CDR3: CASSFTSGLATEKQFF
V: TRBV20-1; J: TRBJ1-1; size: many; D: NA; DNA: TGCAGTGCTAGGTGGGGGATGAACACTGAAGCTTTCTTT; CDR3: CSARWGMNTEAFF
V: TRBV15; J: TRBJ2-7; size: NA; D: TRBD2; DNA: TGTGCCACCAGCAGAGATCTAGCGGGGAACTACGAGCAGTACTTC; CDR3: CATSRDLAGNYEQYF
V: TRBV12-3/TRBV12-4; J: TRBJ2-4; size: many; D: NA; DNA: TGTGCCAGCAGTTTGGCAGGCGTCGCCAAAAACATTCAGTACTTC; CDR3: CASSLAGVAKNIQYF
V: TRBV5-1; J: TRBJ1-2; size: NA; D: NA; DNA: TGCGCCAGCAGGGAGGGTCAGACAGAAAACTATGGCTACACCTTC; CDR3: CASREGQTENYGYTF
V: TRBV20-1; J: TRBJ2-5; size: many; D: NA; DNA: TGCAGTGCAGCACAAGAGACCCAGTACTTC; CDR3: CSAAQETQYF
V: TRBV20-1; J: TRBJ2-7; size: NA; D: NA; DNA: TGCAGTGCTAGTATGCGGGACCCTCAATTCTACGAGCAGTACTTC; CDR3: CSASMRDPQFYEQYF
V: TRBV20-1; J: TRBJ2-1; size: NA; D: TRBD2; DNA: TGCAGTGCAGGGACTAGCGGGAGACGTAATGAGCAGTTCTTC; CDR3: CSAGTSGRRNEQFF
V: TRBV18; J: TRBJ1-1; size: few; D: NA; DNA: TGTGCCAGCTCACCAACTGGTAGGGGTGGCACTGAAGCTTTCTTT; CDR3: CASSPTGRGGTEAFF